This T cell receptor (beta chain) was profiled in a study of blood T cells in healthy people across ages. Primed by a sample-barcoded 5' primer and a J-beta primer mix, a second PCR proceeded for about 6 to 11 cycles. TCRdb recomputed calls from the 5' RACE reads with MiXCR, one row per CDR3 protein. Seen here are about 930,000 distinct CDR3 sequences, 25% to 30% observed once, and the top ten hold about 9.4%. The same sample was also used in a study of T cells of mothers and their children. From that paper: Extraction yielded RNA that went, in full, into cDNA synthesis at about 1.5 ug per 15 ul.

The receptor comes from a woman between 40 and 55 years old in good health. Input material: blood.

In DNA, the CDR3 is TGTGCCAGCAGCTTGTGGACGGGAAACACCGGGGAGCTGTTTTTT. Translating gives CASSLWTGNTGELFF. The J gene is TRBJ2-2, the V gene TRBV5-5; perhaps TRBD2 as D (5 bases). The CDR3 is made up of 15 amino acids. Germline V lookup: CDR1 SGHKS, CDR2 YYEKEE (reference sequence). Trimming pared 1 base from V and 2 bases from J, leaving 9 bases between.